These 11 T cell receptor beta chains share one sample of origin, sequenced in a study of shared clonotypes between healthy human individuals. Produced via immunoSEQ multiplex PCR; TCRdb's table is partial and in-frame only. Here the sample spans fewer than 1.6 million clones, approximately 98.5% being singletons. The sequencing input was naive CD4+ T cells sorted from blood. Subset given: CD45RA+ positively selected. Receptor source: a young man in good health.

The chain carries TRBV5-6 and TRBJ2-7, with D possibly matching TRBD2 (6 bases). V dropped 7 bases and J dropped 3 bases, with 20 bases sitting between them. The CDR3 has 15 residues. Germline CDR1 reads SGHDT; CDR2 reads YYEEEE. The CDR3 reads CASRSGLLTRYEQYF. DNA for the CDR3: TGTGCCAGCCGGTCGGGACTCCTGACTCGCTACGAGCAGTACTTC.

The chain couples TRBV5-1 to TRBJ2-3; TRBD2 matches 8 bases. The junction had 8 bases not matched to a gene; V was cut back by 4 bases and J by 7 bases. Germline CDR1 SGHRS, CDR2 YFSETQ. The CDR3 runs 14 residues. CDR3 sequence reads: CASSKSGRDNTQYF. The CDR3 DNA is TGCGCCAGCAGCAAAAGCGGGAGAGACAATACGCAGTATTTT.

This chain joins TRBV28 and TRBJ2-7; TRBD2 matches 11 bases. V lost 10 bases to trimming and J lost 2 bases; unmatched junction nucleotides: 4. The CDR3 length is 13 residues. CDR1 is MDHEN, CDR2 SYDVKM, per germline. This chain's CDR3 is CAIGTSGPYEQYF. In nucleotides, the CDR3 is TGTGCCATCGGGACTAGCGGACCCTACGAGCAGTACTTC.

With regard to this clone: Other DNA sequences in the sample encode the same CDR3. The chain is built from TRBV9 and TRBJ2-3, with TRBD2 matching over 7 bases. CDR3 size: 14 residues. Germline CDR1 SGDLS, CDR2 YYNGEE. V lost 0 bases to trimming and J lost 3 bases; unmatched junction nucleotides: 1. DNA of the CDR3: TGTGCCAGCAGCGTAGTTAGCGGGACAGATACGCAGTATTTT. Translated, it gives CASSVVSGTDTQYF.

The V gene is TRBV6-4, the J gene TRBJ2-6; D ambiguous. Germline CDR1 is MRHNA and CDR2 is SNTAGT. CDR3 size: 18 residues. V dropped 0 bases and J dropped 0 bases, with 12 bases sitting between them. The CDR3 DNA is TGTGCCAGCAGTGACTCTGGGGTTGGCCGCTCTGGGGCCAACGTCCTGACTTTC. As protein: CASSDSGVGRSGANVLTF.

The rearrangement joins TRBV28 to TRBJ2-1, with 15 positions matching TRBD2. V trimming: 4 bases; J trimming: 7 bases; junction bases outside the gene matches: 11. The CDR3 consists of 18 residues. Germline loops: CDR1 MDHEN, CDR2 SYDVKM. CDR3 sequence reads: CASSSETGTSGRWNEQFF. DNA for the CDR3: TGTGCCAGCAGTTCGGAAACCGGGACTAGCGGGAGGTGGAATGAGCAGTTCTTC.

In DNA form, the CDR3 reads TGTGCCAGCAGTCCCTGGGGGGTAAAAGAGACCCAGTACTTC. Translation: CASSPWGVKETQYF. V usage is TRBV27 and J usage is TRBJ2-5, with a weak D call TRBD2 (6 bases). Germline values: CDR1 MNHEY, CDR2 SMNVEV (reference sequence). The CDR3 is 14 residues long. V lost 5 bases and J 3 bases, leaving 13 bases between the germline ends.

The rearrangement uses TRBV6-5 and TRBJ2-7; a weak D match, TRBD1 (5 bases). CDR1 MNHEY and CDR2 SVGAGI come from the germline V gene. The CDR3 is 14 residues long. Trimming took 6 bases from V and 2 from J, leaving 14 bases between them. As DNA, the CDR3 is TGTGCCAGCAGACCAGGGCCGCGGACCTACGAGCAGTACTTC. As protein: CASRPGPRTYEQYF.

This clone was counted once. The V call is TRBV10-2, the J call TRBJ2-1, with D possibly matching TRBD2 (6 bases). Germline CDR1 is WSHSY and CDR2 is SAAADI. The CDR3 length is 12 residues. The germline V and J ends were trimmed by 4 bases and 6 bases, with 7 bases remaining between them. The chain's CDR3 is CASSVGGNEQFF. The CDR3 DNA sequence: TGCGCCAGCAGTGTGGGGGGCAATGAGCAGTTCTTC.

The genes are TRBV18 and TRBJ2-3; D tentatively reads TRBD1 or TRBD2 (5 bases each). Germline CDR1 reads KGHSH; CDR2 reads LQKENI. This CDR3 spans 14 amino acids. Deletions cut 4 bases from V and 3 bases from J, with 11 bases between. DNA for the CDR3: TGTGCCAGCTCACAGGGACCAACAACAGATACGCAGTATTTT. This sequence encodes CASSQGPTTDTQYF.

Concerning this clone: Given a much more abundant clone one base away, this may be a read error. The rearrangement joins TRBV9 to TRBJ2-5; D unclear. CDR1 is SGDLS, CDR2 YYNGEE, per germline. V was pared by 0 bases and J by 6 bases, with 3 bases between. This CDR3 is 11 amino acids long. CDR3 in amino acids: CASSVGQTQYF. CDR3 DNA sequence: TGTGCCAGCAGCGTAGGGCAGACCCAGTACTTC.